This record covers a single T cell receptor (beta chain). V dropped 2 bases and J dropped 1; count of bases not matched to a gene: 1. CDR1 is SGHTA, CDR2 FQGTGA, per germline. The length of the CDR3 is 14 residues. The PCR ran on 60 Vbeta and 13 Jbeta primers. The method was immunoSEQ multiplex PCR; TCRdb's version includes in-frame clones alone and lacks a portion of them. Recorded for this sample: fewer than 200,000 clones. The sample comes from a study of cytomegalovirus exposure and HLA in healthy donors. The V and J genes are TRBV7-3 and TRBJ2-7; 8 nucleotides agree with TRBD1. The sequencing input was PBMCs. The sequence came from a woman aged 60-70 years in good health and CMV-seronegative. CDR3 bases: TGTGCCAGCAGCTTAGACAGGGGATCCTACGAGCAGTACTTC. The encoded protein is CASSLDRGSYEQYF.